The 32 T cell receptor beta chains in this list originate from one sample, sequenced in a study of T cells in Graves' hyperthyroidism and ophthalmopathy. Regions amplified from RNA transcripts were the TCR beta CDR3 regions. HTBI primers were used for first-round RT-PCR of the TCR CDR3. From the multiplex PCR reads, TCRdb called clonotypes with MiXCR, one entry per CDR3 protein. Altogether about 620,000 distinct CDR3 sequences are present, 15% to 20% being singletons, with the ten largest covering 3.8%. The specimen sequenced was blood. All receptors come from a woman in her 30s with Graves' hyperthyroidism.

This clonotype has at least ten counts. The genes are TRBV5-5 and TRBJ2-3, with no clear D. CDR1 SGHKS and CDR2 YYEKEE come from the germline V gene (reference sequence). V lost 6 bases and J 0 bases, leaving 11 bases between the germline ends. This CDR3 is built from 14 residues. CDR3 DNA sequence: TGTGCCAGCATCCTGGGGTATAGCACAGATACGCAGTATTTT. This translates into CASILGYSTDTQYF.

This clonotype appeared many times. This chain connects TRBV12-3 or TRBV12-4 to TRBJ1-5; weak D call: TRBD1 (5 bases). Trimming shortened V by 3 bases and J by 2 bases, and 11 bases separated the two germline ends. The CDR3 is 15 amino acids. The CDR3 nucleotides are TGTGCCAGCAGTTTTTCGGGGGAGGGCAATCAGCCCCAGCATTTT. It encodes CASSFSGEGNQPQHF.

Of note for this clonotype: A much bigger clone sits one base away, suggesting this may be a read error. J is TRBJ2-2 and V is TRBV29-1; a possible D gene is TRBD2 (5 bases). Trimming left V 6 bases short and J 7 bases short, with 15 bases between. Germline CDR1 and CDR2: SQVTM and ANQGSEA. The CDR3 length is 13 residues. Written as DNA, the CDR3 is TGCAGCGTGGCTCAACTAGGGAGCGGGGAGCTGTTTTTT. Its protein product is CSVAQLGSGELFF.

This chain connects TRBV5-8 to TRBJ2-2; 9 bases fit TRBD1. In germline, CDR1 is SGHTS, CDR2 YDEGEE. The V and J ends lost 6 bases and 7 bases, in that order; junction bases with no gene match: 7. The CDR3 has 14 residues. The CDR3 sequence: CASTRDRASGELFF. The CDR3 bases are TGTGCCAGCACCCGGGACAGGGCGAGCGGGGAGCTGTTTTTT.

J is TRBJ2-2 and V is TRBV4-3; D might be TRBD2 (7 bases). Trimming took 0 bases from V and 3 from J, leaving 11 bases between them. Germline assignment: CDR1 LGHNA and CDR2 YSLEER. The CDR3 sequence is 16 residues long. The CDR3 protein is CASSQERGGDTGELFF. As DNA, the CDR3 is TGCGCCAGCAGCCAAGAGAGAGGGGGGGACACCGGGGAGCTGTTTTTT.

As to this clonotype: A much larger clone lies one base from this, so it may be a read error. The genes are TRBV29-1 and TRBJ1-1; D remains ambiguous. With 5 bases removed from V and 9 bases from J, the gap between germline ends came to 10 bases. The CDR3 spans 10 residues. The germline gives CDR1 SQVTM, CDR2 ANQGSEA. CDR3 amino acids: CSVPRMKAFF. As DNA, the CDR3 is TGCAGCGTTCCCAGGATGAAAGCTTTCTTT.

V is TRBV19 and J is TRBJ2-1; 9 bases map to TRBD1. The length of the CDR3 is 14 residues. Germline-derived CDR1 and CDR2 are LNHDA and SQIVND (reference sequence). V was clipped by 3 bases and J by 6 bases; unmatched bases: 3. As DNA, the CDR3 is TGTGCCAGTAGTATGCGGGACAGGGTCAATGAGCAGTTCTTC. It is translated as CASSMRDRVNEQFF.

This clonotype was found many times. Written as DNA, the CDR3 is TGCAGTGCCACCCCTGACGGACTAGCGTCGGGAGGGCCGGTGAGAAGCACAGATACGCAGTATTTT. Its protein is CSATPDGLASGGPVRSTDTQYF. J is TRBJ2-3 and V is TRBV20-1, with 9 nucleotides matching TRBD2. Germline trimming cut 6 bases from V and 0 bases from J; bases unmatched to any gene: 28. The length of the CDR3 is 22 residues. Germline V gene sequence: CDR1 DFQATT, CDR2 SNEGSKA (reference sequence).

This clonotype showed up many times. The chain uses TRBV3-1 and TRBJ2-1; perhaps TRBD1 as D (6 bases). V gave up 4 bases and J gave up 4 bases, with 11 bases separating them. The germline gives CDR1 LGHDT, CDR2 YNNKEL (reference sequence). This CDR3 spans 14 amino acids. CDR3 residues: CASSPPGQYNEQFF. As DNA, the CDR3 is TGTGCCAGCAGCCCACCTGGACAGTACAATGAGCAGTTCTTC.

At least ten counts were recorded for this clonotype. This chain links TRBV20-1 with TRBJ1-5; 7 positions agree with TRBD1. Germline trimming cut 7 bases from V and 8 bases from J; bases unmatched to any gene: 20. From germline, CDR1 is DFQATT and CDR2 SNEGSKA (reference sequence). This CDR3 contains 16 residues. The CDR3: CSVRSGGQTLTEPQHF. CDR3 in DNA: TGCAGTGTTCGCTCCGGGGGACAGACCCTGACTGAGCCCCAGCATTTT.

This clonotype was detected ten times or more. Relative to the germline gene, one junction end is altered; a read error may explain this. The chain combines TRBV20-1 with TRBJ2-1; D may match TRBD1 or TRBD2 (5 bases each). Germline V CDR1 and CDR2: DFQATT, SNEGSKA (reference sequence). The CDR3 length is 15 residues. For the CDR3, the DNA is TGCAGTGCTGGAGAACAGGACTGGGGGACCAATGAGCAGTTCTTC. Protein sequence: CSAGEQDWGTNEQFF.

Ten or more counts support this clonotype. This chain joins TRBV7-9 and TRBJ2-7; TRBD1 might be the D (5 bases). V was clipped by 3 bases and J by 2 bases, with 14 bases between them. The CDR3 spans 15 residues. Germline values: CDR1 SEHNR, CDR2 FQNEAQ (reference sequence). Here the CDR3 DNA reads TGTGCCAGCAGCTTTGGCCATAGGGGCCCCTACGAGCAGTACTTC. Amino acids: CASSFGHRGPYEQYF.

The CDR3 DNA is TGTGCCAGCAGCGTAGATAGCGGCAATCAGCCCCAGCATTTT. Translating it yields CASSVDSGNQPQHF. V is TRBV9 and J is TRBJ1-5; D ambiguous. Looked up from germline, CDR1 is SGDLS and CDR2 is YYNGEE. Trimming shortened V by 0 bases and J by 2 bases, and 6 bases separated the two germline ends. This CDR3 comprises 14 residues.

This clonotype occurred many times. The rearrangement uses TRBV7-9 and TRBJ2-3; D not resolved. CDR3 length: 18 residues. The germline gives CDR1 SEHNR, CDR2 FQNEAQ (reference sequence). Trimming took off 5 bases at V and 5 bases at J, with 26 bases between the two ends. The CDR3 loop reads CASSPPFRLAQLGDTQYF. CDR3 DNA: TGTGCCAGCAGCCCACCTTTCCGTTTGGCCCAACTGGGAGATACGCAGTATTTT.

This clonotype was counted ten times or more. At one of its ends the junction is not consistent with the germline gene, which may arise from a read error. V usage is TRBV2 and J usage is TRBJ2-2; a possible D gene is TRBD2 (5 bases). The CDR3 is made up of 14 amino acids. CDR1 and CDR2 (germline): SNHLY, FYNNEI. CDR3 nucleotides: TGTGCCAGCAGCCGGGATCCGAAAACCGGGGAGCTGTTTTTT. This codes for CASSRDPKTGELFF.

The chain links TRBV27 to TRBJ2-7, with TRBD1 matching over 10 bases. Per the germline V gene, CDR1 is MNHEY and CDR2 is SMNVEV (reference sequence). CDR3 length: 16 residues. J was trimmed by 6 bases and V by 6 bases; bases with no gene match: 14. CDR3 protein: CASRRDGTGEYGEQYF. CDR3 bases: TGTGCCAGCAGACGAGACGGGACAGGGGAGTATGGCGAGCAGTACTTC.

The sample holds a few counts of this clonotype. The gene calls are TRBV4-1 and TRBJ1-3; weak D call: TRBD1 (5 bases). CDR1 MGHRA and CDR2 YSYEKL come from the germline V gene. The CDR3 length is 16 residues. Trimming shortened V by 0 bases and J by 0 bases, and 9 bases separated the two germline ends. Here the CDR3 reads CASSQERGLSGNTIYF. Written as DNA, the CDR3 is TGCGCCAGCAGCCAAGAGCGGGGCCTCTCTGGAAACACCATATATTTT.

The sample holds many counts of this clonotype. This chain uses TRBV28 with TRBJ1-2; D remains unclear. The CDR3 covers 13 residues. CDR1 and CDR2 (germline): MDHEN, SYDVKM. The V and J ends lost 6 bases and 5 bases respectively, with 13 bases between them. The CDR3 bases are TGTGCCAGCAGGGTAGGGCTAGGGTATGGCTACACCTTC. Translation: CASRVGLGYGYTF.

This clonotype was seen more than once but under ten times. The rearrangement joins TRBV24-1 to TRBJ1-2; D remains ambiguous. The V gene lost 4 bases and the J gene lost 5 bases, with 4 bases spanning the gap. CDR1 is KGHDR and CDR2 is SFDVKD in the germline V gene. The CDR3 is 11 residues long. DNA of the CDR3: TGTGCCACCAGTGACCTATATGGCTACACCTTC. Amino acids: CATSDLYGYTF.

The rearrangement joins TRBV6-1 to TRBJ2-1; D perhaps matches TRBD1 (5 bases). The germline V gene has CDR1 MNHNS and CDR2 SASEGT. The CDR3 length is 15 residues. The V end was cut by 5 bases, the J end by 1 base, with 12 bases between. The CDR3 loop is CASSSRRDSYNEQFF. CDR3 DNA: TGTGCCAGCAGTTCACGCAGGGATTCCTACAATGAGCAGTTCTTC.

This clonotype was seen at least ten times. The chain uses TRBV7-2 and TRBJ2-7, with TRBD2 matching over 8 bases. The ends lost 5 bases at V and 9 bases at J; junction bases unmatched: 6. Germline values: CDR1 SGHTA, CDR2 FQGNSA. The length of the CDR3 is 12 residues. The CDR3 coding sequence is TGTGCCAGCAGCCCAGGACTAGCAGGGCAGTACTTC. This codes for CASSPGLAGQYF.

The chain couples TRBV6-5 to TRBJ1-3, with a tentative D call TRBD1 (6 bases). Germline V lookup: CDR1 MNHEY, CDR2 SVGAGI. The CDR3 loop spans 16 amino acids. Trimming cost V 3 bases and J 1 base, with 13 bases left between them. CDR3 in DNA: TGTGCCAGCAGTTATTCTACAGGGCTTTCTGGAAACACCATATATTTT. This encodes CASSYSTGLSGNTIYF.

The table lists this clonotype with many counts. The chain has TRBV12-3 or TRBV12-4 and TRBJ1-1, with 7 bases identical to TRBD1. The CDR3 extends over 16 amino acids. With 8 bases clipped from V and 1 base from J, the junction kept 13 bases outside the gene matches. Written as DNA, the CDR3 is TGTGCCAGCCCCTGGACAGGTGCTTATGAGAACACTGAAGCTTTCTTT. As protein: CASPWTGAYENTEAFF.

V and J are TRBV5-1 and TRBJ2-2, with D maybe TRBD1 (5 bases). V lost 4 bases and J 4 bases, leaving 17 bases between the germline ends. This CDR3 comprises 16 residues. Germline lookup yields CDR1 SGHRS and CDR2 YFSETQ. CDR3 in DNA: TGCGCCAGCAGCCCAACTACAGGATCACCCACCGGGGAGCTGTTTTTT. It encodes CASSPTTGSPTGELFF.

This clonotype was counted many times. The J gene is TRBJ2-3, the V gene TRBV2, with 8 bases matching TRBD1. Germline assignment: CDR1 SNHLY and CDR2 FYNNEI. With V trimmed by 6 bases and J by 1 base, 3 bases remained unmatched. This CDR3 has 14 residues. CDR3 in amino acids: CASSEQGGTDTQYF. For the CDR3, the DNA is TGTGCCAGCAGCGAACAGGGGGGCACAGATACGCAGTATTTT. Together with reference TRBV2 and TRBJ2-3, the CDR3 gives the full variable domain: EPEVTQTPSHQVTQMGQEVILRCVPISNHLYFYWYRQILGQKVEFLVSFYNNEISEKSEIFDDQFSVERPDGSNFTLKIRSTKLEDSAMYFCASSEQGGTDTQYFGPGTRLTVL.

V usage is TRBV25-1 and J usage is TRBJ2-7, with 10 nucleotides matching TRBD2. There are 17 residues in the CDR3. V gave up 3 bases and J gave up 2 bases; unmatched junction bases: 10. Per germline, CDR1 MGHDK and CDR2 SYGVNS. CDR3 DNA: TGTGCCAGCAGTGACCACACCGGGACTAGCGATACCTACGAGCAGTACTTC. Residues: CASSDHTGTSDTYEQYF.

The chain links TRBV27 to TRBJ2-2, with no clear D. Germline loops: CDR1 MNHEY, CDR2 SMNVEV (reference sequence). CDR3 length equals 13 residues. Trimming stripped 8 bases from V and 6 bases from J, with 13 bases between. The CDR3 loop reads CASGINPPGELFF. In DNA, the CDR3 is TGTGCCAGCGGCATCAATCCCCCCGGGGAGCTGTTTTTT.

This clonotype has at least ten counts. V is TRBV13 and J is TRBJ1-1; 9 bases align to TRBD1. This CDR3 spans 15 amino acids. The V segment lost 5 bases and the J segment 0 bases; nucleotides outside the gene matches: 4. The germline CDR1 and CDR2 sequences are PRHDT and FYEKMQ (reference sequence). The CDR3, as DNA: TGTGCCAGCAGCCGGACAGGGGATTTGAACACTGAAGCTTTCTTT. As protein: CASSRTGDLNTEAFF.

This clonotype was recorded at least ten times. V usage is TRBV28 and J usage is TRBJ2-7; tentative D call: TRBD1 (6 bases). The V end lost 5 bases, the J end lost 5 bases, and 16 bases lay between the germline ends. CDR3 size: 14 residues. CDR1 and CDR2 (germline): MDHEN, SYDVKM. The CDR3 DNA reads as TGTGCCAGCAGTGAGATAGCTAAGGGGGACGAGCAGTACTTC. It translates to CASSEIAKGDEQYF.

This chain joins TRBV5-1 and TRBJ2-7; D might be TRBD1 (6 bases). Germline loops: CDR1 SGHRS, CDR2 YFSETQ. This CDR3 has 17 residues. Trimming removed 0 bases from V and 4 bases from J, with 20 bases in between. This chain's CDR3 is CASSLATNTGMGYEQYF. As DNA, the CDR3 is TGCGCCAGCAGCTTGGCCACCAATACAGGGATGGGATACGAGCAGTACTTC.

The CDR3 spells CSASSRQGPHNEQFF. The CDR3 DNA reads as TGCAGTGCTAGCTCCCGACAGGGTCCCCACAATGAGCAGTTCTTC. The chain recombines TRBV20-1 with TRBJ2-1, with 7 bases aligning to TRBD1. V shed 3 bases, J shed 5 bases, and the junction held 10 bases outside the gene matches. This CDR3 contains 15 residues. Germline CDR1 is DFQATT and CDR2 is SNEGSKA (reference sequence).

This clonotype was seen repeatedly, ten times or more. V usage is TRBV29-1 and J usage is TRBJ2-7, with 7 bases fitting TRBD1. The CDR3 has 12 residues. Trimming cost V 5 bases and J 3 bases; bases outside gene matches: 4. CDR1 and CDR2 (germline): SQVTM, ANQGSEA. The CDR3 reads CSVRGGGYEQYF. In DNA form, the CDR3 reads TGCAGCGTTAGAGGGGGCGGCTACGAGCAGTACTTC.